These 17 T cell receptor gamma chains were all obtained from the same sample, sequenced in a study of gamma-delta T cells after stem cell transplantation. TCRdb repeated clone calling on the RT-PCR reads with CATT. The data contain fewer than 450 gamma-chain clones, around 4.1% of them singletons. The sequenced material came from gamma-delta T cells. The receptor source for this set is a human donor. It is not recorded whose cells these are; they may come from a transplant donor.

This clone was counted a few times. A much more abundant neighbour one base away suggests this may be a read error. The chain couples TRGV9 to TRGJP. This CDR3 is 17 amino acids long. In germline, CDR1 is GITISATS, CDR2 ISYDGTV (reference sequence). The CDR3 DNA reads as TGTGCCTTGTGGGAGGCGCGAATTGAGTTGAGCAAAAAAATCAAGGTATTT. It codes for CALWEARIELSKKIKVF.

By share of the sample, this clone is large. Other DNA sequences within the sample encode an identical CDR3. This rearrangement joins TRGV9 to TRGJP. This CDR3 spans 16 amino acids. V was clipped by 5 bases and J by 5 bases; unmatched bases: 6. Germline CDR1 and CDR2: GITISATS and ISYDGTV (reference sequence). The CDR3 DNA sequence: TGTGCCTTGTGGGGAGCCAAAGAGTTGGGCAAAAAAATCAAGGTATTT. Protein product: CALWGAKELGKKIKVF.

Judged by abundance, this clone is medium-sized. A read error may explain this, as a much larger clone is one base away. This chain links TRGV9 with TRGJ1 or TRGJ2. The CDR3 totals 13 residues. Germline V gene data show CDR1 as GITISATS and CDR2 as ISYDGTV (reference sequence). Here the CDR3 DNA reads TGTGCCTTGTGGGGGGTGCAAAATTCGGAGAAACTCTTT. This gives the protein CALWGVQNSEKLF.

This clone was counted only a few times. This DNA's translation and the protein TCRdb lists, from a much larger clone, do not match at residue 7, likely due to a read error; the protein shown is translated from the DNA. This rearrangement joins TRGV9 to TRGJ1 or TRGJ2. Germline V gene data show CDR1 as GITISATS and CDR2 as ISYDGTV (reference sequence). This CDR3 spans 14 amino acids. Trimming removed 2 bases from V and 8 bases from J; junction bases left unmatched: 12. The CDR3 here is CALWEGPDLDKKLF. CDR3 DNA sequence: TGTGCCTTGTGGGAGGGCCCGGATTTGGATAAGAAACTCTTT.

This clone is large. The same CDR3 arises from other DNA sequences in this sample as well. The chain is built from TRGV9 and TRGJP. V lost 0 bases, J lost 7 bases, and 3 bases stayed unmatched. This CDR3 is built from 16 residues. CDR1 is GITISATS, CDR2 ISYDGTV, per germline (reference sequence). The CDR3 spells CALWEVQELGKKIKVF. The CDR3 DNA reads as TGTGCCTTGTGGGAGGTGCAGGAGTTGGGCAAAAAAATCAAGGTATTT.

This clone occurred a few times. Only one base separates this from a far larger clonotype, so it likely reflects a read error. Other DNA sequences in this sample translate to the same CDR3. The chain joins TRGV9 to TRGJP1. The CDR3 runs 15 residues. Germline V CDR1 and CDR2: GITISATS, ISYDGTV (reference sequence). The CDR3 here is CALWEVSATGWFKIF. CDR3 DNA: TGTGCCTTGTGGGAGGTCAGTGCCACCGGTTGGTTCAAGATATTT.

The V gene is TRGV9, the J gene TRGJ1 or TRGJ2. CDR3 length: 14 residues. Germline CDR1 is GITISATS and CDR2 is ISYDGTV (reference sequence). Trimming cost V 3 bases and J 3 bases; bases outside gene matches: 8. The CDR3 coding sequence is TGTGCCTTGTGGGAGAGGGCGGGTTATTATAAGAAACTCTTT. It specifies CALWERAGYYKKLF.

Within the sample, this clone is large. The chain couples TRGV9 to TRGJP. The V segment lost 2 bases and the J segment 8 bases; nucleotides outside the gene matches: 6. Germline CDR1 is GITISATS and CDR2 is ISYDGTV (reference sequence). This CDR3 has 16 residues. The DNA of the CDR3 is TGTGCCTTGTGGGAGGATGTTAAGTTGGGCAAAAAAATCAAGGTATTT. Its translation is CALWEDVKLGKKIKVF.

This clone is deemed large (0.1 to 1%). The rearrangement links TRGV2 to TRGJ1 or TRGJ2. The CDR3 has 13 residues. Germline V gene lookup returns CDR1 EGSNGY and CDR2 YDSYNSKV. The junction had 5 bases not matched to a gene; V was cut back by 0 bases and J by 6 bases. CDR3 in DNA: TGTGCCACCTGGGACGGGCTGGGTTATAAGAAACTCTTT. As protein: CATWDGLGYKKLF.

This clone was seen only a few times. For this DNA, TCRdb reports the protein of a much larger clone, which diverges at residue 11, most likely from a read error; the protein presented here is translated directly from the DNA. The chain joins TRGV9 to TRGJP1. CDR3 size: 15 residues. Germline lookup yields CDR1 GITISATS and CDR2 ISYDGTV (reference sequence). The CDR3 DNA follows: TGTGCCTTGTGGGAGGTGACTACCACTGGTCGGTTCAAGATATTT. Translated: CALWEVTTTGRFKIF.

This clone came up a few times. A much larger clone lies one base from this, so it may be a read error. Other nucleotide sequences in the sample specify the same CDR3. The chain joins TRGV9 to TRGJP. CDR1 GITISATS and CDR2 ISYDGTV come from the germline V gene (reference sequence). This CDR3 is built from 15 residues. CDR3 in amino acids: CALWSQELGKKIKVF. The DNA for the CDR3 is TGCGCCTTGTGGAGCCAAGAGTTGGGCAAAAAAATCAAGGTATTT.

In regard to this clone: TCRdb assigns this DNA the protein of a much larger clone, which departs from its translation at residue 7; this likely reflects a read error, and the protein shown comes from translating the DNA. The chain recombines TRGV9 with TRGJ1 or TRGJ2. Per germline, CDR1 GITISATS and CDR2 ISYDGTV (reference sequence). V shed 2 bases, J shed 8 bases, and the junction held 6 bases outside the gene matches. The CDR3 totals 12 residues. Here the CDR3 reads CALWEDQHKKLF. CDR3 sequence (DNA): TGTGCCTTGTGGGAGGACCAACATAAGAAACTCTTT.

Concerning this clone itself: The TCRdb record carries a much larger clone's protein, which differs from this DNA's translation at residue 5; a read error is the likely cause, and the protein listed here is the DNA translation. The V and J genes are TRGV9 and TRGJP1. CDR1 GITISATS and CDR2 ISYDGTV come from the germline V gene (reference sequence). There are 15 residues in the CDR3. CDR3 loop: CALWGVTTTGWFKIF. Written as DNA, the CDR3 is TGTGCCTTGTGGGGGGTGACTACCACTGGTTGGTTCAAGATATTT.

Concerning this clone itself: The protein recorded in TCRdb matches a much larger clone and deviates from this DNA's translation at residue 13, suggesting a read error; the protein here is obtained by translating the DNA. For the CDR3, the DNA is TGTGCCTTGTGGGAGCAAGAGTTGGGCAAAAAAATCGAGGTATTT. Encoded protein: CALWEQELGKKIEVF. This chain joins TRGV9 and TRGJP. CDR1 and CDR2 (germline): GITISATS, ISYDGTV (reference sequence). The CDR3 consists of 15 residues.

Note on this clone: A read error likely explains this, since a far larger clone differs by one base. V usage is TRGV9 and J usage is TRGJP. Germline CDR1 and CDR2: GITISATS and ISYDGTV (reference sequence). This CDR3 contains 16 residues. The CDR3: CALWEVQELGKKIRVF. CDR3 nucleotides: TGTGCCTTGTGGGAGGTGCAAGAGTTGGGCAAAAAAATCAGGGTATTT.

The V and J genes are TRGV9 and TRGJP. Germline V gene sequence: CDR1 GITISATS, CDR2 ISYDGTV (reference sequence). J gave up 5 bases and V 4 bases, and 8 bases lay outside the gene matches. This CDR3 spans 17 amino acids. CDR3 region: CALWEAPEELGKKIKVF. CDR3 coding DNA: TGTGCCTTGTGGGAAGCACCCGAAGAGTTGGGCAAAAAAATCAAGGTATTT.

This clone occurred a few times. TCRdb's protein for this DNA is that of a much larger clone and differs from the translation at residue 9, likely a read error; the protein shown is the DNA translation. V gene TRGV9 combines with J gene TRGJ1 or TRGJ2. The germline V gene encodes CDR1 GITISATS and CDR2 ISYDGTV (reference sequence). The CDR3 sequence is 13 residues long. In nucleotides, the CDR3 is TGTGCCTTGTGGGAGGCAATTTATTGTAAGAAACTCTTT. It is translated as CALWEAIYCKKLF.